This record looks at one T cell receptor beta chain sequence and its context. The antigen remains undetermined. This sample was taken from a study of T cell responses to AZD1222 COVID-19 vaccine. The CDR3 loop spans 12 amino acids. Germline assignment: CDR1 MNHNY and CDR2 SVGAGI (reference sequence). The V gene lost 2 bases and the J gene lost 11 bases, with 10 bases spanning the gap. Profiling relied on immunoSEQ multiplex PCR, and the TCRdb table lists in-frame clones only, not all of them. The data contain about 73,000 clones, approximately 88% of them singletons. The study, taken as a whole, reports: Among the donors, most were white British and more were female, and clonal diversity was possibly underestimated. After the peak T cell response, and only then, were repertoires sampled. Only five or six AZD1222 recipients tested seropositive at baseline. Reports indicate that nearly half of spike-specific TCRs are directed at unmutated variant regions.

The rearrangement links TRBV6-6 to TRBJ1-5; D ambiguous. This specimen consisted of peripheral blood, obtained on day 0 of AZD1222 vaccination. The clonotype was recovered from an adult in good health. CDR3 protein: CASSYDGSAQHF. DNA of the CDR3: TGTGCCAGCAGTTACGACGGCTCAGCCCAGCATTTT.